This T cell receptor (beta chain) comes out of a study of early T cells in non-severe SARS-CoV-2 infection. For the study at large: Sequencing was performed on bulk RNA from unsorted whole blood, leaving chains unpaired. The study, taken as a whole, reports: Reliance on VDJdb matching favored anti-spike CD8 responses; private and CD4 specificities were missed.

As part of library construction, unique molecular identifiers were attached to individual cDNA molecules. MiXCR was run by TCRdb on the 5' RACE reads, yielding one entry per CDR3 protein. Counted here are 100,000 to 150,000 distinct CDR3 sequences, more than 12% occurring once; the ten biggest clones make up 21%. CDR1 LGHDT and CDR2 YNNKEL come from the germline V gene (reference sequence). Trimming took 0 bases from V and 2 from J, leaving 2 bases between them. The CDR3 length is 12 residues. This clonotype was seen more than once but under ten times. Antigen unknown. The source material was whole blood. The gene calls are TRBV3-1 and TRBJ2-7; no firm D call. The receptor's source is an adult who was a healthcare worker with PCR-confirmed SARS-CoV-2 infection or an uninfected control (not recorded which). The CDR3 DNA reads TGTGCCAGCAGCCAAGAGGCCTACGAGCAGTACTTC. Its translation: CASSQEAYEQYF.